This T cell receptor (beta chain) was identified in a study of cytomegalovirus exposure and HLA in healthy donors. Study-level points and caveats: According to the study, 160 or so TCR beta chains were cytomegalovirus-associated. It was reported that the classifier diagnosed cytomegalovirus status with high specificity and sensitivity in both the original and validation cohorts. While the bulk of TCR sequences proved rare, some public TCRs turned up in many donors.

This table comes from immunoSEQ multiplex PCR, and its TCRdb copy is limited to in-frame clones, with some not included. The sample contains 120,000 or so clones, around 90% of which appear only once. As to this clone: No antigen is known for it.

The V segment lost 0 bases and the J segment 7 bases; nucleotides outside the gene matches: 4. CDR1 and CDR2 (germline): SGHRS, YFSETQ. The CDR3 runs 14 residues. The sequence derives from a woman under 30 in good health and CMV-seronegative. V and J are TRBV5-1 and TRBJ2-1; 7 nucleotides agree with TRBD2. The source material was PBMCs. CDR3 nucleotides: TGCGCCAGCAGCTTGGGGCTAGCGGTGAATGAGCAGTTCTTC. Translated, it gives CASSLGLAVNEQFF.